This TCR beta chain was profiled in a study of blood T cell repertoires in COVID-19. CDR3 length: 18 residues. CDR1 SGHDT and CDR2 YYEEEE come from the germline V gene. Deletions cut 0 bases from V and 4 bases from J, with 17 bases between. Data came from immunoSEQ multiplex PCR; TCRdb stores just in-frame clones and leaves some out. The sample lists over 300,000 clones, around 87% occurring once. Each participant's cohort was designated according to participant-reported clinical history. This sequence originates from a woman aged 25 to 39 with acute COVID-19. This chain links TRBV5-6 with TRBJ2-6; D ambiguous. The sequenced sample consisted of PBMCs or T cells enriched from blood (not recorded which). DNA of the CDR3: TGTGCCAGCAGCTTGGCGCCCGGCAGGCTTTCCGGGGCCAACGTCCTGACTTTC. Encoded protein: CASSLAPGRLSGANVLTF.